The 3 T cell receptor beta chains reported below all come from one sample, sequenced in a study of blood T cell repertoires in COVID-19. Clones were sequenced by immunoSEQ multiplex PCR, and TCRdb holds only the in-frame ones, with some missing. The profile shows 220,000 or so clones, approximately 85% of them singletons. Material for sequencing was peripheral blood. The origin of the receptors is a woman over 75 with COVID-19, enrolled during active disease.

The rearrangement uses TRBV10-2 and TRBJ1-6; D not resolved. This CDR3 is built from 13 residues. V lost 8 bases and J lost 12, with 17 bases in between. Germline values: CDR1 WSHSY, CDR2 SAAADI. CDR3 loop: CASGGKSVGPLHF. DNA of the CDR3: TGCGCCAGCGGCGGTAAGAGCGTTGGACCCCTCCACTTT.

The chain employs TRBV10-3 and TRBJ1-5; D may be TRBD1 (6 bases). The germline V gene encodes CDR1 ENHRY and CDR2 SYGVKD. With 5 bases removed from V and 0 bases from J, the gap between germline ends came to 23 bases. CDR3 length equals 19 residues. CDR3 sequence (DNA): TGTGCCATCAGTTCAGAAGCAGGGGCGCAAGGGAGTAGCAATCAGCCCCAGCATTTT. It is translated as CAISSEAGAQGSSNQPQHF.

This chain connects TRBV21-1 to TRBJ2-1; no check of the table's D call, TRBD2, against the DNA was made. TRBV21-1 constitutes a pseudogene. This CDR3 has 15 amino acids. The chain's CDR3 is CASSITSGDYNEQFF. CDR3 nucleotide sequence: TGTGCCAGCAGCATCACTAGCGGGGACTACAATGAGCAGTTCTTC.